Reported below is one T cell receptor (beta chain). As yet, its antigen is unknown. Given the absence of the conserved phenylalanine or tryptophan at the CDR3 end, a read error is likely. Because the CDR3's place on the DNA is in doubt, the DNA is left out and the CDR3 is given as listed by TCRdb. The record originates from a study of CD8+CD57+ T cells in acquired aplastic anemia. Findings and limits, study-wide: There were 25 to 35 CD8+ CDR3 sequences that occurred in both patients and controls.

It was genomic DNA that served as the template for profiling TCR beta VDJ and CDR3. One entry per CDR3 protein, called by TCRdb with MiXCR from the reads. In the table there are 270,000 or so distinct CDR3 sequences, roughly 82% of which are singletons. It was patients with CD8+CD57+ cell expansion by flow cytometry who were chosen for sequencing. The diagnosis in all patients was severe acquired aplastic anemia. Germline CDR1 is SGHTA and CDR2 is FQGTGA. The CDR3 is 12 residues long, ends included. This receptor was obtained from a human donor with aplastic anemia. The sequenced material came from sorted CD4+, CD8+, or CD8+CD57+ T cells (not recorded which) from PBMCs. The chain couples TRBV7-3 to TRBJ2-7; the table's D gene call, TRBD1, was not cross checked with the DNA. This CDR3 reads CASSLRYGRDED.